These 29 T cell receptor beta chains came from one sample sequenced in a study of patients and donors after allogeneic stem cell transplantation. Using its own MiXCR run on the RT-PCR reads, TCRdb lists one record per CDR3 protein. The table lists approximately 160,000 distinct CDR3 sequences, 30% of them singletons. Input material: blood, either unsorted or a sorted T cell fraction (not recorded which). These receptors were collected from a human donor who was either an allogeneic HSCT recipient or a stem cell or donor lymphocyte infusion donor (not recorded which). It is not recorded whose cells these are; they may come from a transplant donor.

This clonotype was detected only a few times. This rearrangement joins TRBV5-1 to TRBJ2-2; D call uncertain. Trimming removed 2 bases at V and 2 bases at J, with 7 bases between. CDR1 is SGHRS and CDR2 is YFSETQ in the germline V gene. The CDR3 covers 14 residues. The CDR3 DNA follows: TGCGCCAGCAGCTTCTCTCTAAACACCGGGGAGCTGTTTTTT. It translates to CASSFSLNTGELFF.

Here the CDR3 DNA reads TGCAGTGCTAGAAGTGCCCCTAGTGGGAATGAGCAGTTCTTC. Amino acids: CSARSAPSGNEQFF. The rearrangement uses TRBV20-1 and TRBJ2-1; D is uncertain. The CDR3 is 14 residues long. V was shortened by 2 bases and J by 7 bases, with 15 bases between the two germline ends. In germline, CDR1 is DFQATT, CDR2 SNEGSKA (reference sequence).

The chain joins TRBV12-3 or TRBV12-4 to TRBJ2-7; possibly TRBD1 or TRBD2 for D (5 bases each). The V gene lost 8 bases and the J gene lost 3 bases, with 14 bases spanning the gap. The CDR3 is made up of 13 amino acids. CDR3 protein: CASSGAIDYEQYF. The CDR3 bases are TGTGCCAGCTCCGGGGCCATTGACTACGAGCAGTACTTC.

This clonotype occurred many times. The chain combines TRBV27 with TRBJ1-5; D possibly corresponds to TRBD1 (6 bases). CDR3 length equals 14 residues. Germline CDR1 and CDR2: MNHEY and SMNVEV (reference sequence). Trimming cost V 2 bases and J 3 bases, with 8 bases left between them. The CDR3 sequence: CASSLAGVNQPQHF. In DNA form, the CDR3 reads TGTGCCAGCAGTTTAGCAGGGGTCAATCAGCCCCAGCATTTT.

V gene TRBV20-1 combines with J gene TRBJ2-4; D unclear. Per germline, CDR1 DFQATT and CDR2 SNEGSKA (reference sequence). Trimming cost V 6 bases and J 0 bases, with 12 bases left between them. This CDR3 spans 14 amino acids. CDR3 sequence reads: CSARPQVAKNIQYF. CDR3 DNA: TGCAGTGCCCGACCCCAAGTAGCCAAAAACATTCAGTACTTC.

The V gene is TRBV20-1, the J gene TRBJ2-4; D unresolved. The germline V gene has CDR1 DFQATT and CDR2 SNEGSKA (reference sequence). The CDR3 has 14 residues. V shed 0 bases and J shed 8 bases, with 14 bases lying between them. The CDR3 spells CSARDRTWVDIQYF. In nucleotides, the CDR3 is TGCAGTGCTAGAGATCGAACCTGGGTGGACATTCAGTACTTC.

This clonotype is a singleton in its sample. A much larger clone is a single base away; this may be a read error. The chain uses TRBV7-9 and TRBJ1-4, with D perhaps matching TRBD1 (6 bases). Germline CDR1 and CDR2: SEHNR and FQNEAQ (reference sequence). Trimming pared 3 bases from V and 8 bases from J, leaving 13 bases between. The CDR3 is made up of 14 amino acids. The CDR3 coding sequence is TGTGCCAGCAGCTTCTACAGGGAGGGCGAAAAACTGTTTTTT. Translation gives CASSFYREGEKLFF.

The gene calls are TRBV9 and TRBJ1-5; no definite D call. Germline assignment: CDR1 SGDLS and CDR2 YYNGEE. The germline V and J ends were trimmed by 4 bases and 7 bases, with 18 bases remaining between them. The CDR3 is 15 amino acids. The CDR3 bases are TGTGCCAGCAGCCCAAGTGCCACCCTAGACCAGCCCCAGCATTTT. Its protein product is CASSPSATLDQPQHF.

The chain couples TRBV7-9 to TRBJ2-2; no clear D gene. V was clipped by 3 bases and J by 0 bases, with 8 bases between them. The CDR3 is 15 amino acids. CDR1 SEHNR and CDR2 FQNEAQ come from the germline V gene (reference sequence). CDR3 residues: CASSFGLTNTGELFF. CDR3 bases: TGTGCCAGCAGCTTCGGCTTAACGAACACCGGGGAGCTGTTTTTT.

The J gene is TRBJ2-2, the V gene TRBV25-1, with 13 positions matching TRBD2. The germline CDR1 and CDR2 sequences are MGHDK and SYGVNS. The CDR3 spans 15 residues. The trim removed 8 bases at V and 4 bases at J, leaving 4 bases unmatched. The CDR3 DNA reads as TGTGCCAGCCGACTAGCGGGAGGATCCACCGGGGAGCTGTTTTTT. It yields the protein CASRLAGGSTGELFF.

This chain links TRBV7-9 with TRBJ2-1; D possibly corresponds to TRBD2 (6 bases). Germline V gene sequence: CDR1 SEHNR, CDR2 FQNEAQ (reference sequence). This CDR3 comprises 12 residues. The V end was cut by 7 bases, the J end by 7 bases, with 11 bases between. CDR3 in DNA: TGTGCCAGCAACCTACTAGCTAATGAGCAGTTCTTC. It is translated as CASNLLANEQFF.

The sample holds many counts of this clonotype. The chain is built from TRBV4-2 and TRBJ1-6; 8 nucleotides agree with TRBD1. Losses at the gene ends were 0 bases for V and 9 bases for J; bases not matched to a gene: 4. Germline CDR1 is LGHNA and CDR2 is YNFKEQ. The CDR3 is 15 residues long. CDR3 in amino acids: CASSQDDRGGSPLHF. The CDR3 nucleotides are TGTGCCAGCAGCCAAGACGACAGGGGTGGTTCACCCCTCCACTTT.

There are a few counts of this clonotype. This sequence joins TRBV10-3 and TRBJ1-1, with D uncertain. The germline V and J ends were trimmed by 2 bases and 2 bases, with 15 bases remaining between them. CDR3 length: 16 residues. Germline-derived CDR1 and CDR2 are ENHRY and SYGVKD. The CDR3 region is CAISEPPLGTNTEAFF. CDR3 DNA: TGTGCCATCAGTGAGCCCCCCTTGGGCACCAACACTGAAGCTTTCTTT.

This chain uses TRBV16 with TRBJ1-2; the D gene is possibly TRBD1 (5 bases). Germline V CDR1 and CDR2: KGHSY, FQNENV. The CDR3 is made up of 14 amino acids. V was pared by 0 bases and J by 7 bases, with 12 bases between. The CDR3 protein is CASSQSRAGLGYTF. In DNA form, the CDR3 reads TGTGCCAGCAGCCAATCTAGGGCAGGGCTTGGCTACACCTTC.

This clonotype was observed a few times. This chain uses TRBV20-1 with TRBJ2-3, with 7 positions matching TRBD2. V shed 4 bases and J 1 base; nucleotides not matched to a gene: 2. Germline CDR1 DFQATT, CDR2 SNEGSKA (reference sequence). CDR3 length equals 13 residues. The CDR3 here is CSAISGGTDTQYF. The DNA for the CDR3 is TGCAGTGCTATAAGCGGGGGCACAGATACGCAGTATTTT.

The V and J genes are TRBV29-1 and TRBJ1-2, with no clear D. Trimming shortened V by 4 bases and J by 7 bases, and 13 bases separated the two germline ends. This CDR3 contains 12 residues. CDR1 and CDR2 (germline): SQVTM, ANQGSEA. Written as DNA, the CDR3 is TGCAGCGTTGTTGACCTGGCAGGTGGCTACACCTTC. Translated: CSVVDLAGGYTF.

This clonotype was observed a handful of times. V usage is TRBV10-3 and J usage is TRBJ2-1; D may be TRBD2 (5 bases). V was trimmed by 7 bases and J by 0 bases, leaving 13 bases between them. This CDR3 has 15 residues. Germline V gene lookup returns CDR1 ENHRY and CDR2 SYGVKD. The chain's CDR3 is CAIKPDSSSYNEQFF. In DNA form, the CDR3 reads TGTGCCATCAAGCCGGACTCGAGCTCCTACAATGAGCAGTTCTTC.

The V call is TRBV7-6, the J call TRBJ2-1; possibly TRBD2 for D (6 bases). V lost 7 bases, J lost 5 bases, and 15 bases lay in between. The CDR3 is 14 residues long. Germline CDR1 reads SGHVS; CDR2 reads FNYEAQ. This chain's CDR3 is CASNNGPGDNEQFF. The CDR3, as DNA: TGTGCCAGCAACAACGGGCCGGGGGACAATGAGCAGTTCTTC.

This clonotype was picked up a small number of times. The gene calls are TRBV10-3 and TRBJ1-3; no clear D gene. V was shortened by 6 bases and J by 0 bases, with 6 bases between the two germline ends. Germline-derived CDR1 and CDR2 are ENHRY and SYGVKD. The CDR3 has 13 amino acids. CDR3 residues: CAISDLSGNTIYF. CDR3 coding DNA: TGTGCCATCAGCGACCTCTCTGGAAACACCATATATTTT.

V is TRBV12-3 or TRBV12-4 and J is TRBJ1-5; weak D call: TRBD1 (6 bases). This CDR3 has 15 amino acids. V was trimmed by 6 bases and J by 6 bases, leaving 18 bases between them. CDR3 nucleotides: TGTGCCAGCAGCTTGGGGGGGGCACGTAGTCAGCCCCAGCATTTT. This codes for CASSLGGARSQPQHF.

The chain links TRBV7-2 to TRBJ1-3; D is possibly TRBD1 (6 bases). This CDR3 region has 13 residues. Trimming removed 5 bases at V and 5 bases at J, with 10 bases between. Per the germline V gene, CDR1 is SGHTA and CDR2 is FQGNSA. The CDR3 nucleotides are TGTGCCAGCAGCGGAGGGGACAGAAACACCATATATTTT. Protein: CASSGGDRNTIYF.

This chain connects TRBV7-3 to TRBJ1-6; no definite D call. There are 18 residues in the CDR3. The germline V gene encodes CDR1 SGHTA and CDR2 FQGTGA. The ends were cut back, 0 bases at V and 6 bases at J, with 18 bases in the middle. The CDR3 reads CASSLTPPGPSGNSPLHF. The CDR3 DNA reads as TGTGCCAGCAGCTTAACCCCTCCCGGACCTAGCGGTAATTCACCCCTCCACTTT.

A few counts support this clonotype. CDR3 sequence reads: CASSLVGGSYLNTEAFF. In DNA, the CDR3 is TGCGCCAGCAGCCTTGTGGGGGGAAGTTACCTGAACACTGAAGCTTTCTTT. The chain recombines TRBV5-1 with TRBJ1-1; TRBD1 is a possible D gene (5 bases). CDR1 and CDR2 from the germline V gene are SGHRS and YFSETQ. This CDR3 is built from 17 residues. V dropped 4 bases and J dropped 0 bases, with 19 bases sitting between them.

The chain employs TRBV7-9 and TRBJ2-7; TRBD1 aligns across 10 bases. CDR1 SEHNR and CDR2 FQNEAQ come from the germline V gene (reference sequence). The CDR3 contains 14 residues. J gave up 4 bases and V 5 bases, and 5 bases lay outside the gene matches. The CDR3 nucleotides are TGTGCCAGCAGCCTCGGACAGGGGGGGTACGAGCAGTACTTC. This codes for CASSLGQGGYEQYF.

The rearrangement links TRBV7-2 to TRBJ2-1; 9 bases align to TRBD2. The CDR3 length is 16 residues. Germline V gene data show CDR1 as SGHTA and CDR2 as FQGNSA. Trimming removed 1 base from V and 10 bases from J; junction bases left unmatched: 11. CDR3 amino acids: CASSLGIIAGAGEQFF. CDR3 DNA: TGTGCCAGCAGCTTAGGGATAATAGCGGGAGCGGGGGAGCAGTTCTTC.

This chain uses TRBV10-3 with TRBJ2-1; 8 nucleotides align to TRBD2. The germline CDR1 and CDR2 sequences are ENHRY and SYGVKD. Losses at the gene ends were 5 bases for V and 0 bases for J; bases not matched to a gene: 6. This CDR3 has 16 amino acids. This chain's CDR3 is CAISSSGPSSYNEQFF. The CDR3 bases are TGTGCCATCAGTTCTAGCGGGCCGAGCTCCTACAATGAGCAGTTCTTC.

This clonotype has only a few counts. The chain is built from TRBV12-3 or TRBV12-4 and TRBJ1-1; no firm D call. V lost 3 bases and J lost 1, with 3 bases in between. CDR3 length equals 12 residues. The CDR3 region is CASSFWNTEAFF. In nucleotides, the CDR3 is TGTGCCAGCAGTTTTTGGAACACTGAAGCTTTCTTT.

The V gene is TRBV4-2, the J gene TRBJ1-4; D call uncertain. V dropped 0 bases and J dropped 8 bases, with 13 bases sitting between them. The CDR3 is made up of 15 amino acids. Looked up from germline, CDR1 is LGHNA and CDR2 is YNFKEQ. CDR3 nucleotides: TGTGCCAGCAGCCAAGATGGGCAGGTTCACGAAAAACTGTTTTTT. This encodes CASSQDGQVHEKLFF.

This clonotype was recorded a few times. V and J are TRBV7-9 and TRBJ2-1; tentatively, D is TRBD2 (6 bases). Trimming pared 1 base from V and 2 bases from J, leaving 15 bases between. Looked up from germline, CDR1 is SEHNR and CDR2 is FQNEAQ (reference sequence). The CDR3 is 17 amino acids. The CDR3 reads CASSLGHSGAPYNEQFF. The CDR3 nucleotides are TGTGCCAGCAGCTTAGGGCATTCGGGAGCCCCCTACAATGAGCAGTTCTTC.